A single sample is the source of the 21 T cell receptor beta chains below, sequenced in a study of blood T cell repertoires in COVID-19. Some clones are missing from TCRdb's copy, which holds only in-frame ones; the method was immunoSEQ multiplex PCR. Among 60,000 to 75,000 clones listed, 65% to 85% were seen once. The sample comprised peripheral blood. Source of these receptors: a human donor in a cohort sampled during active COVID-19.

V and J are TRBV5-6 and TRBJ1-4; no definite D call. Trimming stripped 7 bases from V and 2 bases from J, with 9 bases between. CDR1 and CDR2 (germline): SGHDT, YYEEEE. The CDR3 totals 13 residues. CDR3 nucleotide sequence: TGTGCCAGCCACGGTTGGACTAATGAAAAACTGTTTTTT. Translation gives CASHGWTNEKLFF.

This chain uses TRBV6-5 with TRBJ1-6; 11 bases map to TRBD1. Germline CDR1 is MNHEY and CDR2 is SVGAGI. J lost 9 bases, V lost 5 bases, and 3 bases had no gene match. This CDR3 has 14 residues. The CDR3 is CASSRDRGSSPLHF. The CDR3 bases are TGTGCCAGCAGTCGGGACAGGGGGAGTTCACCCCTCCACTTT.

The CDR3 DNA reads TGTGCCAGTAGTTACAGGGGCGGATCCTACGAGCAGTACTTC. Its protein product is CASSYRGGSYEQYF. The J gene is TRBJ2-7, the V gene TRBV19, with 7 bases identical to TRBD1. The germline gives CDR1 LNHDA, CDR2 SQIVND (reference sequence). J lost 1 base, V lost 5 bases, and 5 bases had no gene match. This CDR3 contains 14 residues.

This chain joins TRBV9 and TRBJ2-1; no definite D call. Trimming removed 4 bases from V and 5 bases from J, with 7 bases in between. Germline values: CDR1 SGDLS, CDR2 YYNGEE. This CDR3 is 12 amino acids long. Here the CDR3 reads CASSSSDNEQFF. The CDR3 DNA is TGTGCCAGCAGCTCCTCGGACAATGAGCAGTTCTTC.

This CDR3 reads CASSPTGEVSEAFF. CDR3 coding DNA: TGCGCCAGCAGCCCGACAGGGGAAGTCTCTGAAGCTTTCTTT. V is TRBV4-1 and J is TRBJ1-1, with 8 bases matching TRBD1. The CDR3 covers 14 residues. The ends lost 4 bases at V and 6 bases at J; junction bases unmatched: 7. Germline V gives CDR1 MGHRA, CDR2 YSYEKL.

The gene calls are TRBV6-5 and TRBJ1-3, with 9 bases fitting TRBD1. With 7 bases clipped from V and 0 bases from J, the junction kept 4 bases outside the gene matches. This CDR3 is 15 amino acids long. Germline V gives CDR1 MNHEY, CDR2 SVGAGI. CDR3 region: CASTLDRGSGNTIYF. The CDR3 nucleotides are TGTGCCAGCACCCTGGACAGGGGCTCTGGAAACACCATATATTTT.

The J gene is TRBJ2-5, the V gene TRBV4-1, with TRBD2 matching 9 bases. Germline V gives CDR1 MGHRA, CDR2 YSYEKL. This CDR3 contains 15 residues. V dropped 1 base and J dropped 4; count of bases not matched to a gene: 4. This chain's CDR3 is CASSQVGGGAETQYF. The CDR3, as DNA: TGCGCCAGCAGCCAAGTTGGCGGGGGGGCAGAGACCCAGTACTTC.

The CDR3, as DNA: TGTGCCATCAGTGAACGGGGGGGCGGAGATACGCAGTATTTT. Its protein is CAISERGGGDTQYF. The chain has TRBV10-3 and TRBJ2-3, with 8 bases lining up with TRBD2. J gave up 5 bases and V 3 bases, and 4 bases lay outside the gene matches. This CDR3 contains 14 residues. Germline CDR1 ENHRY, CDR2 SYGVKD.

This chain joins TRBV19 and TRBJ1-2; D gene ambiguous. CDR1 and CDR2 (germline): LNHDA, SQIVND (reference sequence). This CDR3 has 12 amino acids. Trimming pared 5 bases from V and 2 bases from J, leaving 6 bases between. The CDR3 region has the DNA TGTGCCAGTAGTTCCCAAAACTATGGCTACACCTTC. Residues: CASSSQNYGYTF.

The chain recombines TRBV3-1 (or the pseudogene TRBV3-2) with TRBJ1-1; maybe TRBD1 (6 bases). Trimming removed 3 bases from V and 4 bases from J, with 9 bases in between. Germline lookup yields CDR1 LGHDT and CDR2 YNNKEL (reference sequence). The CDR3 covers 13 residues. For the CDR3, the DNA is TGTGCCAGCAGCCAGAGGGGGGGCACTGAAGCTTTCTTT. The encoded protein is CASSQRGGTEAFF.

The chain is built from TRBV6-5 and TRBJ1-2; D gene unclear. This CDR3 has 14 amino acids. V was cut by 6 bases and J by 7 bases, with 18 bases left in between. Germline lookup yields CDR1 MNHEY and CDR2 SVGAGI. The CDR3 nucleotides are TGTGCCAGCAGCCTCCAGAACAGCCCCTTTGGCTACACCTTC. This encodes CASSLQNSPFGYTF.

The V call is TRBV7-3, the J call TRBJ2-1, with 7 positions matching TRBD2. The J segment lost 2 bases and the V segment lost 1 base, leaving 5 bases of the junction unmatched. Germline V gene sequence: CDR1 SGHTA, CDR2 FQGTGA. The CDR3 covers 16 residues. CDR3 in amino acids: CASSLIGGSTYNEQFF. The CDR3, as DNA: TGTGCCAGCAGCTTAATTGGCGGGAGTACCTACAATGAGCAGTTCTTC.

In this sample, this clone turned up a few times. The chain links TRBV7-8 to TRBJ1-1; the D is unclear. Germline lookup yields CDR1 SGHVS and CDR2 FQNEAQ. CDR3 length equals 15 residues. Deletions cut 2 bases from V and 1 base from J, with 11 bases between. Here the CDR3 reads CASSLRPRGNTEAFF. The CDR3 DNA reads TGTGCCAGCAGCTTACGCCCCCGGGGGAACACTGAAGCTTTCTTT. The variable domain in full, with the rest retrieved from reference TRBV7-8 and TRBJ1-1, is GAGVSQSPRYKVAKRGQDVALRCDPISGHVSLFWYQQALGQGPEFLTYFQNEAQLDKSGLPSDRFFAERPEGSVSTLKIQRTQQEDSAVYLCASSLRPRGNTEAFFGQGTRLTVV.

V gene TRBV9 combines with J gene TRBJ2-1; 9 bases are shared with TRBD1. Trimming cost V 4 bases and J 7 bases; bases outside gene matches: 12. Germline lookup yields CDR1 SGDLS and CDR2 YYNGEE. There are 16 residues in the CDR3. CDR3 coding DNA: TGTGCCAGCAGCCCCGACCGGACAGGGGTGGGGAATGAGCAGTTCTTC. This codes for CASSPDRTGVGNEQFF.

In this sample, this clone turned up a few times. The chain combines TRBV19 with TRBJ2-1; TRBD1 matches at 10 bases. The CDR3 has 15 amino acids. From germline, CDR1 is LNHDA and CDR2 SQIVND (reference sequence). Trimming took 10 bases from V and 3 from J; bases not matched to a gene: 9. The CDR3 DNA is TGTGCCACCCGGGCGACAGGGGGCTTCTACAATGAGCAGTTCTTC. It encodes CATRATGGFYNEQFF.

The chain uses TRBV6-5 and TRBJ2-5; tentatively, D is TRBD1 (5 bases). There are 13 residues in the CDR3. Germline V gene lookup returns CDR1 MNHEY and CDR2 SVGAGI. Trimming removed 6 bases at V and 3 bases at J, with 11 bases between. The CDR3 is CASSREREETQYF. The DNA of the CDR3 is TGTGCCAGCAGCAGGGAAAGGGAAGAGACCCAGTACTTC.

The rearrangement joins TRBV5-1 to TRBJ2-7, with D maybe TRBD1 (6 bases). Trimming removed 0 bases from V and 3 bases from J, with 13 bases in between. This CDR3 is built from 15 residues. Germline V lookup: CDR1 SGHRS, CDR2 YFSETQ. The CDR3: CASSLASGQFYEQYF. The CDR3 coding sequence is TGCGCCAGCAGCTTGGCCTCCGGACAGTTCTACGAGCAGTACTTC.

The rearrangement uses TRBV29-1 and TRBJ1-2; 11 bases agree with TRBD1. V lost 6 bases to trimming and J lost 7 bases; unmatched junction nucleotides: 13. Germline values: CDR1 SQVTM, CDR2 ANQGSEA. The CDR3 is made up of 15 amino acids. The CDR3 sequence is CSVPGTGGRSGGYTF. The CDR3 bases are TGCAGCGTCCCTGGGACAGGGGGTAGATCGGGTGGCTACACCTTC.

The J gene is TRBJ1-1, the V gene TRBV10-3; TRBD1 matches at 7 bases. J was trimmed by 1 base and V by 6 bases; bases with no gene match: 5. CDR3 length equals 14 residues. From germline, CDR1 is ENHRY and CDR2 SYGVKD. The CDR3 reads CAIRWDSPNTEAFF. The CDR3 bases are TGTGCCATCAGGTGGGACAGCCCGAACACTGAAGCTTTCTTT.

CDR3 in amino acids: CASSEFGADTDTQYF. CDR3 nucleotides: TGTGCCAGCAGTGAATTTGGGGCCGACACAGATACGCAGTATTTT. The chain joins TRBV2 to TRBJ2-3, with TRBD1 as a possible D gene (5 bases). The CDR3 loop spans 15 amino acids. The germline V gene has CDR1 SNHLY and CDR2 FYNNEI. The V end lost 2 bases, the J end lost 2 bases, and 11 bases lay between the germline ends.

The rearrangement uses TRBV14 and TRBJ1-1; the D is unclear. CDR1 SGHDN and CDR2 FVKESK come from the germline V gene. With 1 base removed from V and 3 bases from J, the gap between germline ends came to 15 bases. The CDR3 consists of 16 residues. DNA of the CDR3: TGTGCCAGCAGCCAAGGCCAGTGGTCCGGAGACACTGAAGCTTTCTTT. It specifies CASSQGQWSGDTEAFF.